This T cell receptor (beta chain) was profiled in a study of blood T cells in healthy people across ages. The study's findings and limits: Roughly linear declines in TCR beta diversity per million T cells occurred with age. The diversity estimates, figures obtained from one million T cells, were considered underestimates.

The V and J ends lost 5 bases and 4 bases, in that order; junction bases with no gene match: 6. CDR3 length equals 14 residues. CDR1 and CDR2 from the germline V gene are MNHEY and SVGAGI. To note about this clonotype: What it binds is unknown.

Researchers report isolating at least 6.5 million PBMCs per sample. Primed by a sample-barcoded 5' primer and a J-beta primer mix, a second PCR proceeded for roughly 7 to 12 cycles. A 12-random-nucleotide template-switch adaptor tagged each cDNA molecule. TCRdb reprocessed the 5' RACE reads via MiXCR and lists one record per CDR3 protein. Of hundreds of thousands of distinct CDR3 sequences in the sample, under 25% are singletons; the top ten hold 3% to 4%. The sequenced sample consisted of blood. The V and J genes are TRBV6-5 and TRBJ1-1; 8 bases line up with TRBD1. The TCR originated in a man aged 65-85 years in good health. The CDR3 loop reads CASSADRVGTEAFF. The CDR3, as DNA: TGTGCCAGCAGTGCGGACAGGGTTGGCACTGAAGCTTTCTTT.